This is a list of T cell receptor beta chains from one sample in a study of shared clonotypes between healthy human individuals. Clones were read by immunoSEQ multiplex PCR, and TCRdb kept only the in-frame ones, dropping some. Seen here are some 1 million clones, 60% to 80% observed once, and the top ten hold approximately 1.5%. The sample comprised memory CD4+ T cells sorted from blood. The receptor source for this set is a man between 18 and 35 years old in good health. The CDR3 runs from the conserved cysteine through the conserved F or W. Each record gives: J gene, V gene, clone size, D gene, CDR3 protein, CDR3 DNA. A D gene is named only where the DNA matches it firmly. Clone size appears in some rows only: once, few, many, or a class for an expanded clone.

TRBJ2-5 TRBV6-6 NA TRBD1 CASTPGQLQETQYF TGTGCCAGCACCCCGGGACAGCTCCAAGAGACCCAGTACTTC
TRBJ1-3 TRBV19 NA NA CASSEYRSPGNTIYF TGTGCCAGTAGTGAGTACAGGTCCCCTGGAAACACCATATATTTT
TRBJ1-2 TRBV19 NA TRBD1 CASSLSGTGGTNYGYTF TGTGCCAGTAGTTTATCCGGGACAGGGGGCACTAACTATGGCTACACCTTC
TRBJ2-5 TRBV5-4 NA NA CASRDGQMGTQYF TGTGCCAGCAGGGATGGACAGATGGGGACCCAGTACTTC
TRBJ1-5 TRBV2 NA NA CASSETTLSNQPQHF TGTGCCAGCAGTGAAACCACGCTTAGCAATCAGCCCCAGCATTTT
TRBJ2-7 TRBV5-5 NA NA CASSLAFSGSYEQYF TGTGCCAGCAGCTTGGCCTTTAGCGGATCCTACGAGCAGTACTTC
TRBJ1-3 TRBV4-1 NA NA CASSPQGGAGNTIYF TGCGCCAGCAGCCCCCAGGGAGGGGCGGGAAACACCATATATTTT
TRBJ2-2 TRBV5-3 once TRBD1 CARSVGQGGTGELFF TGTGCCAGAAGCGTCGGACAGGGTGGCACCGGGGAGCTGTTTTTT
TRBJ1-5 TRBV27 NA TRBD1 CASSYRDREPPYSNQPQHF TGTGCCAGCAGTTACCGGGACAGGGAGCCCCCATATAGCAATCAGCCCCAGCATTTT
TRBJ1-2 TRBV28 NA NA CASSLVGGDYGYTF TGTGCCAGCAGTTTAGTTGGAGGGGACTATGGCTACACCTTC
TRBJ1-1 TRBV6-5 NA NA CASTTVSGTPEAFF TGTGCCAGCACCACCGTGTCGGGAACCCCTGAAGCTTTCTTT
TRBJ2-5 TRBV19 NA NA CASSREVQETQYF TGTGCCAGTAGTCGCGAGGTCCAAGAGACCCAGTACTTC
TRBJ1-6 TRBV28 NA NA CASTLGQYYNSPLHF TGTGCCAGCACCCTAGGACAGTACTATAATTCACCCCTCCACTTT
TRBJ1-1 TRBV7-2 NA TRBD1 CASSLGRQGEAFF TGTGCCAGCAGCTTAGGCCGACAGGGTGAAGCTTTCTTT
TRBJ2-1 TRBV6-5 NA NA CASSYSKGGNEQFF TGTGCCAGCAGTTACTCCAAAGGGGGGAATGAGCAGTTCTTC
TRBJ2-3 TRBV12-5 NA NA CASGLAIEVGQYF TGTGCTAGTGGTTTGGCCATAGAGGTAGGGCAGTATTTT
TRBJ2-1 TRBV5-4 NA TRBD2 CASSAGGQAGWEQFF TGTGCCAGCAGCGCGGGAGGTCAAGCTGGTTGGGAGCAGTTCTTC
TRBJ2-3 TRBV5-5 NA TRBD2 CASSTRTSGGATDTQYF TGTGCCAGCAGCACCCGGACTAGCGGGGGGGCCACAGATACGCAGTATTTT
TRBJ2-3 TRBV11-3 NA NA CASSLGSHTDTQYF TGTGCCAGCAGCTTGGGAAGCCACACAGATACGCAGTATTTT
TRBJ2-3 TRBV10-2 NA NA CASRALQNTDTQYF TGCGCCAGCAGGGCCCTACAAAACACAGATACGCAGTATTTT
TRBJ2-3 TRBV11-2 NA TRBD2 CASSFLGLAGDTQYF TGTGCCAGCAGCTTCTTAGGACTAGCGGGAGATACGCAGTATTTT
TRBJ2-2 TRBV7-3 NA NA CASSLNEGFTGELFF TGTGCCAGCAGCTTAAACGAGGGGTTCACCGGGGAGCTGTTTTTT
TRBJ2-7 TRBV5-6 once NA CASSLVGGSYEQYF TGTGCCAGCAGCTTGGTTGGAGGCTCCTACGAGCAGTACTTC
TRBJ2-2 TRBV10-3 NA TRBD1 CAIRPGQGQSGTGELFF TGTGCCATCCGGCCGGGACAGGGGCAGAGCGGCACCGGGGAGCTGTTTTTT
TRBJ2-7 TRBV5-4 NA TRBD1 CASSAGQGFSYEQYF TGTGCCAGCAGCGCCGGACAGGGGTTCTCCTACGAGCAGTACTTC
TRBJ2-7 TRBV28 NA NA CASSFGAGAYEQYF TGTGCCAGCAGTTTTGGGGCAGGGGCCTACGAGCAGTACTTC
TRBJ2-1 TRBV4-1 few TRBD2 CASSQAGTSGNYNEQFF TGCGCCAGCAGCCAAGCCGGGACTAGCGGAAACTACAATGAGCAGTTCTTC
TRBJ1-1 TRBV30 few TRBD1 CACDRDSRNTEAFF TGTGCCTGCGACCGGGACAGCAGGAACACTGAAGCTTTCTTT
TRBJ1-2 TRBV19 NA TRBD1 CASSPKGGREYGYTF TGTGCCAGTAGTCCCAAAGGGGGCCGTGAGTATGGCTACACCTTC
TRBJ1-1 TRBV19 NA NA CASRSTSQAFF TGTGCCAGTAGGTCAACGAGTCAAGCTTTCTTT
TRBJ1-1 TRBV6-6 NA NA CASSYIAGEAFF TGTGCCAGCAGTTATATCGCAGGTGAAGCTTTCTTT
TRBJ2-5 TRBV5-1 few TRBD2 CASSTGTSGGSETQYF TGCGCCAGCAGCACTGGGACGAGCGGGGGGAGTGAGACCCAGTACTTC
TRBJ1-1 TRBV11-3 NA NA CASSPEGGGTAEAFF TGTGCCAGCAGCCCAGAGGGGGGGGGTACGGCTGAAGCTTTCTTT
TRBJ1-5 TRBV14 NA NA CASSLAGINQPQHF TGTGCCAGCAGCCTGGCGGGGATTAATCAGCCCCAGCATTTT
TRBJ1-5 TRBV27 NA NA CASSLNGDSNQPQHF TGTGCCAGCAGTTTAAACGGAGATAGCAATCAGCCCCAGCATTTT
TRBJ1-6 TRBV9 few NA CASSLSGSYNSPLHF TGTGCCAGCAGCCTATCAGGGTCCTATAATTCACCCCTCCACTTT
TRBJ2-5 TRBV7-6 once NA CASSLAPGAETQYF TGTGCCAGCAGCTTAGCCCCGGGAGCAGAGACCCAGTACTTC
TRBJ1-2 TRBV27 once NA CASSLSGTPTYGYTF TGTGCCAGCAGTTTATCCGGGACACCGACCTATGGCTACACCTTC
TRBJ1-3 TRBV4-1 NA NA CASSQGSRGGFGNTIYF TGCGCCAGCAGCCAAGGGTCGCGGGGGGGTTTTGGAAACACCATATATTTT
TRBJ2-3 TRBV5-6 once NA CASSLGIQTQYF TGTGCCAGCAGCTTGGGGATCCAAACGCAGTATTTT
TRBJ2-3 TRBV5-1 NA NA CASSWGPSTDTQYF TGCGCCAGCAGCTGGGGCCCTAGCACAGATACGCAGTATTTT
TRBJ2-7 TRBV5-4 NA NA CASSLDGYEQYF TGTGCCAGCAGCTTGGACGGTTACGAGCAGTACTTC
TRBJ1-1 TRBV28 few NA CASSLGGEIAFF TGTGCCAGCAGTTTAGGGGGGGAAATAGCTTTCTTT
TRBJ1-1 TRBV27 NA NA CASKYGQQNTEAFF TGTGCCAGCAAATACGGACAGCAGAACACTGAAGCTTTCTTT
TRBJ2-5 TRBV19 NA NA CASSITLTRGQETQYF TGTGCCAGTAGTATTACCCTTACGCGGGGACAAGAGACCCAGTACTTC
TRBJ1-1 TRBV19 NA NA CASRTTGFDTEAFF TGTGCCAGTAGGACTACAGGGTTTGACACTGAAGCTTTCTTT
TRBJ2-5 TRBV9 NA TRBD1 CASSQQGAEGETQYF TGTGCCAGCAGTCAACAGGGGGCGGAGGGAGAGACCCAGTACTTC
TRBJ1-3 TRBV6-6 NA NA CASRTTGASGNTIYF TGTGCCAGCAGAACAACAGGAGCCTCTGGAAACACCATATATTTT
TRBJ2-7 TRBV6-1 NA TRBD2 CASLPGGREEQYF TGTGCCAGCCTTCCGGGCGGGAGAGAGGAGCAGTACTTC
TRBJ2-3 TRBV4-3 NA NA CASSQDPAGTDTQYF TGCGCCAGCAGCCAAGACCCAGCGGGCACAGATACGCAGTATTTT
TRBJ2-1 TRBV27 once NA CASRSGGYNEQFF TGTGCCAGCAGATCAGGGGGGTACAATGAGCAGTTCTTC
TRBJ2-7 TRBV6-6 NA NA CASSYHSYEQYF TGTGCCAGCAGTTACCACTCCTACGAGCAGTACTTC
TRBJ2-1 TRBV30 NA NA CAWSVPGAFSYNEQFF TGTGCCTGGAGTGTACCGGGGGCCTTCTCCTACAATGAGCAGTTCTTC
TRBJ1-3 TRBV10-3 NA NA CAISEGGGNTIYF TGTGCCATCAGTGAGGGGGGCGGAAACACCATATATTTT
TRBJ1-2 TRBV7-8 NA NA CASSLGTGYGYTF TGTGCCAGCAGCTTAGGGACGGGCTATGGCTACACCTTC
TRBJ2-4 TRBV19 NA TRBD2 CASSVGTTLEGNIQYF TGTGCCAGTAGTGTCGGGACTACACTAGAGGGGAACATTCAGTACTTC
TRBJ1-6 TRBV5-1 once TRBD1 CASSAGTENSPLHF TGCGCCAGCAGCGCCGGGACAGAAAATTCACCCCTCCACTTT